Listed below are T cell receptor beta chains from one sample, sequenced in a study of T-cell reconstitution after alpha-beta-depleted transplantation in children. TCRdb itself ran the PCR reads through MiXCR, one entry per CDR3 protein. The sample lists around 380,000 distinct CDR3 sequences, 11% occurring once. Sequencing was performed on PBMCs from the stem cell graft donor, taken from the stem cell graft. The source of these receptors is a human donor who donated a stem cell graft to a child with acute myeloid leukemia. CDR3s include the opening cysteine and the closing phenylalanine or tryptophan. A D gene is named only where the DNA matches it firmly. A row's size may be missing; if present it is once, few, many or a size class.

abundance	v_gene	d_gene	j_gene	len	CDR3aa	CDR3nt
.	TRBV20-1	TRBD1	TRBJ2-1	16	CSARLSGGSSYNEQFF	TGCAGTGCTAGACTGTCAGGGGGTAGCTCCTACAATGAGCAGTTCTTC
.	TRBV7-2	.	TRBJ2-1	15	CASSLLGGSYNEQFF	TGTGCCAGCAGCTTACTGGGGGGCTCCTACAATGAGCAGTTCTTC
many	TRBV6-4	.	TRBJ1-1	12	CASSGGGREAFF	TGTGCCAGCAGTGGCGGAGGGCGTGAAGCTTTCTTT
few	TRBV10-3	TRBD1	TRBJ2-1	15	CAISETGTEYNEQFF	TGTGCCATCAGTGAGACCGGGACAGAATACAATGAGCAGTTCTTC
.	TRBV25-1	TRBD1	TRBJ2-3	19	CASSDRDRGPPGSTDTQYF	TGTGCCAGCAGTGACCGGGACAGGGGACCCCCGGGTAGCACAGATACGCAGTATTTT
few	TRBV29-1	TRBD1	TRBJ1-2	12	CSVEQGARGYTF	TGCAGCGTCGAACAGGGGGCCAGAGGCTACACCTTC
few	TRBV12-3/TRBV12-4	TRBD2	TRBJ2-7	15	CASSSPGLAGVEQYF	TGTGCCAGCAGTTCCCCGGGACTAGCGGGAGTCGAGCAGTACTTC
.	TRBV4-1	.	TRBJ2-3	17	CASSQEAAGGVTDTQYF	TGCGCCAGCAGCCAAGAAGCGGCCGGCGGGGTCACAGATACGCAGTATTTT
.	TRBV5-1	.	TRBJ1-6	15	CASSLDRVYDSPLHF	TGCGCCAGCAGCTTGGACAGGGTTTACGATTCACCCCTCCACTTT
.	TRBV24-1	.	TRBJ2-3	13	CATSDSGTDTQYF	TGTGCCACCAGTGATTCGGGAACAGATACGCAGTATTTT